This T cell receptor (beta chain) was sequenced during a study of CD8 T cells in ankylosing spondylitis. The V end was cut by 2 bases, the J end by 2 bases, with 10 bases between. From germline, CDR1 is MDHEN and CDR2 SYDVKM. This CDR3 is built from 15 residues. As concerns this clonotype: Its specificity is not known. This may be a read error, as it is one base from a much larger clone.

Overall study results and limits: Apparently characteristic of ankylosing spondylitis blood was a TCR beta motif (eight highly homologous variants).

TCRdb re-called the 5' RACE reads through MiXCR, storing one row per CDR3 protein. The sample holds approximately 540,000 distinct CDR3 sequences, roughly 13% seen once. Sequences were obtained from blood, either unsorted or a sorted T cell fraction (not recorded which). The genes are TRBV28 and TRBJ2-1, with a weak D call TRBD2 (6 bases). The origin of this receptor is a male donor with ankylosing spondylitis. The CDR3 bases are TGTGCCAGCAGTTTAAGGCCGGGGGCCTACAATGAGCAGTTCTTC. This sequence encodes CASSLRPGAYNEQFF.